This TCR beta chain was documented in a study of cytomegalovirus exposure and HLA in healthy donors. In the PCR, 60 Vbeta and 13 Jbeta primers were used. Measured with immunoSEQ multiplex PCR; TCRdb has only the in-frame clones, and not every one. Its table lists about 53,000 clones. Overall study results and limits: Later examination showed HLA-associated TCR beta chains had greater clonal expansion than equally common others. TCR association rates varied by HLA locus in a later analysis, with DRB1 highest and HLA-C lowest. Per published accounts, TCR beta sequences correctly predicted the HLA-A and HLA-B alleles of most subjects.

Germline values: CDR1 SEHNR, CDR2 FQNEAQ (reference sequence). CDR3 length: 14 amino acids. Trimming stripped 6 bases from V and 0 bases from J, with 12 bases between. For this clone: Its cognate antigen is unknown.

The V and J genes are TRBV7-9 and TRBJ2-7, with D perhaps TRBD2 (5 bases). The sequenced sample consisted of PBMCs. The TCR was taken from a woman under 30 in good health and CMV-seronegative. Here the CDR3 DNA reads TGTGCCAGCAGTAAGACGGGAAACTCCTACGAGCAGTACTTC. As protein: CASSKTGNSYEQYF.